This TCR beta chain was documented in a study of early T cells in non-severe SARS-CoV-2 infection. A single record per CDR3 protein comes from TCRdb applying MiXCR to the 5' RACE reads. The data show some 76,000 distinct CDR3 sequences, 15% to 19% seen once. In its sample, this clonotype was seen many times. This CDR3 is built from 14 residues. The germline V gene has CDR1 LNHDA and CDR2 SQIVND (reference sequence). V lost 8 bases and J 7 bases, leaving 18 bases between the germline ends. The rearrangement links TRBV19 to TRBJ1-5; weak D call: TRBD1 (5 bases). Material: whole blood. The receptor was isolated from an adult who was a healthcare worker with PCR-confirmed SARS-CoV-2 infection or an uninfected control (not recorded which). Here the CDR3 reads CASQRIQGLQPQHF. The CDR3 nucleotides read TGTGCCAGTCAGCGCATCCAGGGACTACAGCCCCAGCATTTT.